This TCR beta chain comes out of a study of read filtering for tumor transcriptome and immune sequencing. Across the whole study: Among patients, some 17 were male and around 15 female, aged about 40 to 90 (mean approximately 64).

This clonotype was seen at least ten times. The antigen is unknown. Broader study findings: IR-seq captured clonotypes deeper and more reliably than RNA-seq.

Germline CDR1 is SGHRS and CDR2 is YFSETQ. The CDR3 sequence is 15 residues long. With 5 bases clipped from V and 0 bases from J, the junction kept 8 bases outside the gene matches. This library used roughly 370 ng RNA and molecular barcoded adaptors spanning alpha/delta and beta/gamma chains. A single record per CDR3 protein comes from TCRdb applying MiXCR to the reads. This sample yields some 120,000 distinct CDR3 sequences, of which 10% to 15% are seen a single time; 9.5% to 12% belongs to the top ten. The sequenced sample consisted of a population of CD138-negative cells sorted from bone marrow. The V gene is TRBV5-1, the J gene TRBJ2-7, with 7 positions matching TRBD1. The clonotype comes from a donor aged 40 or over with multiple myeloma. CDR3 sequence (DNA): TGCGCCAGCAGACAAACAGGGGCTAGCTCCTACGAGCAGTACTTC. Protein sequence: CASRQTGASSYEQYF. The full variable domain, rest sourced from reference TRBV5-1 and TRBJ2-7, is KAGVTQTPRYLIKTRGQQVTLSCSPISGHRSVSWYQQTPGQGLQFLFEYFSETQRNKGNFPGRFSGRQFSNSRSEMNVSTLELGDSALYLCASRQTGASSYEQYFGPGTRLTVT.